This T cell receptor (beta chain) stems from a study of blood T cell repertoires in COVID-19. The overall study: COVID-19 samples from acute and convalescent phases originated in the United States, Italy and Spain. Nucleic acid was either cDNA or gDNA, and it came from T cells, B-cell-depleted T cells, or PBMCs.

Original processing methods: Researchers report that nucleated cell counts were estimated from reference gene primer amplification. Assay: immunoSEQ multiplex PCR; the TCRdb copy retains only in-frame clones and omits some. V, J and clone size are taken as reported in that table, and D and trimming were inferred from the DNA itself. The sample gives 90,000 to 150,000 clones, roughly 80% of which show up once; roughly 6.2% is in the top ten. Germline V gene data show CDR1 as KGHSH and CDR2 as LQKENI. CDR3 size: 16 residues. J gave up 5 bases and V 6 bases, and 13 bases lay outside the gene matches. This clone is a singleton in its sample.

Sample: peripheral blood. The chain uses TRBV18 and TRBJ1-1; TRBD1 matches 9 bases. This TCR derives from a man between 65 and 85 years old with acute or convalescent COVID-19. CDR3 DNA: TGTGCCAGCTCGGGACAGGGTACGAGTTCTTCTACTGAAGCTTTCTTT. Translating gives CASSGQGTSSSTEAFF.